This T cell receptor (beta chain) was captured in a study of beta chain features in type 1 diabetes. Study background: Age, gender and cell yields were similar between patients and healthy donors. All samples combined gave just under 110 million sorted cells for examination. Study conclusions and caveats: The similarity of naive, central memory and Treg TCRB repertoires appeared greater among patients than among healthy donors.

CDR3 size: 15 residues. CDR1 is LNHDA, CDR2 SQIVND, per germline (reference sequence). Trimming removed 1 base at V and 3 bases at J, with 12 bases between. About this clone itself: What it binds is not known.

Every isolated RNA sample was fully reverse transcribed, so sequencing captured expressed TCRB transcripts. Sequencing used immunoSEQ multiplex PCR; TCRdb keeps in-frame clones, though not all of them. The sample holds roughly 610,000 clones, about a sixth seen once. This TCR derives from a man aged 18 to 30 in good health. The material sequenced was naive CD4+ T cells from blood. The chain is built from TRBV19 and TRBJ1-1, with TRBD1 as a possible D gene (6 bases). As DNA, the CDR3 is TGTGCCAGTAGTATAGGTCCAGGGGTTTACACTGAAGCTTTCTTT. The encoded protein is CASSIGPGVYTEAFF.